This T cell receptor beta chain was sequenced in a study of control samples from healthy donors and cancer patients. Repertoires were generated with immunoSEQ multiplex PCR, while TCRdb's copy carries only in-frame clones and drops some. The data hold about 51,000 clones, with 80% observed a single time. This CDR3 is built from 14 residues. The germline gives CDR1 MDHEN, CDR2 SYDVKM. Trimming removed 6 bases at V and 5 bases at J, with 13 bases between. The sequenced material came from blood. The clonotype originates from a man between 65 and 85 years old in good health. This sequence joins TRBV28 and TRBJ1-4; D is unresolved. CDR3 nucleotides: TGTGCCAGCAGCTCGCGGGTCGCCAATGAAAAACTGTTTTTT. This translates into CASSSRVANEKLFF.